Following are 22 T cell receptor beta chains from one sample sequenced in a study of blood T cell repertoires in COVID-19. Libraries were prepared by immunoSEQ multiplex PCR; TCRdb keeps only in-frame clonotypes and omits some of them. The sample carries fewer than 350,000 clones, about 90% recorded once. Sequencing was done on a sample of peripheral blood. These receptors were taken from a woman aged 25 to 45 with COVID-19, enrolled during active disease.

J is TRBJ2-5 and V is TRBV7-6, with 8 bases identical to TRBD2. Germline V gives CDR1 SGHVS, CDR2 FNYEAQ. This CDR3 contains 15 residues. J gave up 2 bases and V 2 bases, and 4 bases lay outside the gene matches. The CDR3 sequence: CASSLWRGEQETQYF. As DNA, the CDR3 is TGTGCCAGCAGCTTATGGCGGGGGGAACAAGAGACCCAGTACTTC.

V gene TRBV27 combines with J gene TRBJ1-1; 8 bases align to TRBD1. V gave up 1 base and J gave up 0 bases; unmatched junction bases: 1. The CDR3 sequence is 15 residues long. Germline-derived CDR1 and CDR2 are MNHEY and SMNVEV (reference sequence). The CDR3 here is CASSLWGQVNTEAFF. For the CDR3, the DNA is TGTGCCAGCAGTTTATGGGGACAGGTGAACACTGAAGCTTTCTTT.

The genes are TRBV6-4 and TRBJ2-3; D remains ambiguous. The CDR3 is 13 amino acids. In germline, CDR1 is MRHNA, CDR2 SNTAGT. With 2 bases removed from V and 2 bases from J, the gap between germline ends came to 5 bases. The DNA for the CDR3 is TGTGCCAGCAGTGACGACTTCACAGATACGCAGTATTTT. This sequence encodes CASSDDFTDTQYF.

The chain combines TRBV12-5 with TRBJ1-6; 7 nucleotides agree with TRBD1. The CDR3 sequence is 16 residues long. Germline loops: CDR1 LGHNT, CDR2 FRNRAP. Germline trimming cut 2 bases from V and 5 bases from J; bases unmatched to any gene: 6. The CDR3 DNA sequence: TGTGCTAGTGGTTTGCAACAGGGGCTTAATAATTCACCCCTCCACTTT. This gives the protein CASGLQQGLNNSPLHF.

The V call is TRBV19, the J call TRBJ2-7, with 7 bases that match TRBD1. The trim removed 5 bases at V and 3 bases at J, leaving 4 bases unmatched. Germline V lookup: CDR1 LNHDA, CDR2 SQIVND (reference sequence). This CDR3 region has 13 residues. CDR3 amino acids: CASSQRQGYEQYF. CDR3 DNA: TGTGCCAGTAGTCAGAGACAGGGCTACGAGCAGTACTTC. Full variable domain (outside the CDR3, taken from reference TRBV19 and TRBJ2-7): DGGITQSPKYLFRKEGQNVTLSCEQNLNHDAMYWYRQDPGQGLRLIYYSQIVNDFQKGDIAEGYSVSREKKESFPLTVTSAQKNPTAFYLCASSQRQGYEQYFGPGTRLTVT.

The rearrangement joins TRBV21-1 to TRBJ1-3; TRBD1, the table's D call, was not compared with the DNA. TRBV21-1 is assigned pseudogene status. The CDR3 loop spans 15 amino acids. CDR3 coding DNA: TGTGCCAGCAGCAATGGACAGAAGAATAGAGACACCATATATTTT. It codes for CASSNGQKNRDTIYF.

The V gene is TRBV11-2, the J gene TRBJ1-3; no clear D gene. Trimming took 6 bases from V and 6 from J, leaving 9 bases between them. The CDR3 is 12 residues long. The germline V gene has CDR1 SGHAT and CDR2 FQNNGV. CDR3 sequence reads: CASRHTPNTIYF. The CDR3, as DNA: TGTGCCAGCAGACACACCCCAAACACCATATATTTT. The whole variable domain, remainder taken from reference TRBV11-2 and TRBJ1-3, is EAGVAQSPRYKIIEKRQSVAFWCNPISGHATLYWYQQILGQGPKLLIQFQNNGVVDDSQLPKDRFSAERLKGVDSTLKIQPAKLEDSAVYLCASRHTPNTIYFGEGSWLTVV.

The chain joins TRBV29-1 to TRBJ1-1; TRBD1 aligns across 7 bases. CDR3 length: 13 amino acids. Germline V gene sequence: CDR1 SQVTM, CDR2 ANQGSEA. Germline trimming cut 6 bases from V and 1 base from J; bases unmatched to any gene: 5. The CDR3 protein is CSVGDSPNTEAFF. In nucleotides, the CDR3 is TGCAGCGTCGGGGACAGCCCGAACACTGAAGCTTTCTTT. The full variable domain, in which reference TRBV29-1 and TRBJ1-1 provide the parts outside the CDR3, is SAVISQKPSRDICQRGTSLTIQCQVDSQVTMMFWYRQQPGQSLTLIATANQGSEATYESGFVIDKFPISRPNLTFSTLTVSNMSPEDSSIYLCSVGDSPNTEAFFGQGTRLTVV.

This chain connects TRBV6-6 to TRBJ1-6; D call uncertain. In germline, CDR1 is MNHNY, CDR2 SVGAGI (reference sequence). Trimming took off 2 bases at V and 0 bases at J, with 2 bases between the two ends. The length of the CDR3 is 14 residues. The CDR3 sequence: CASSYLSYNSPLHF. DNA for the CDR3: TGTGCCAGCAGTTACCTCTCCTATAATTCACCCCTCCACTTT.

This clone was seen repeatedly, ten times or more. The chain combines TRBV5-1 with TRBJ2-1, with 7 bases aligning to TRBD1. The germline V gene encodes CDR1 SGHRS and CDR2 YFSETQ. CDR3 length equals 13 residues. V was pared by 4 bases and J by 7 bases, with 5 bases of the junction left unmatched. The CDR3 DNA sequence: TGCGCCAGCAGCACGACAGGGTTGAATGAGCAGTTCTTC. As protein: CASSTTGLNEQFF.

This chain connects TRBV6-2 or TRBV6-3 to TRBJ1-2, with D hard to call. Germline V gives CDR1 MNHEY, CDR2 SVGEGT. V was clipped by 5 bases and J by 6 bases, with 13 bases between them. This CDR3 contains 13 residues. The CDR3 DNA reads as TGTGCCAGCAGTCTAGGCGGGCTCGATGGCTACACCTTC. This codes for CASSLGGLDGYTF.

This chain connects TRBV3-1 (or the pseudogene TRBV3-2) to TRBJ1-3; 7 positions match TRBD1. Germline CDR1 and CDR2: LGHDT and YNNKEL (reference sequence). The V gene end was trimmed by 5 bases and the J gene end by 4 bases; junction bases not matched to a gene: 5. The CDR3 is 14 residues long. The CDR3 bases are TGTGCCAGCAGCATAAGAGGGGGCGGAAACACCATATATTTT. Its translation: CASSIRGGGNTIYF.

The J gene is TRBJ1-2, the V gene TRBV5-1; D gene uncertain. Germline V CDR1 and CDR2: SGHRS, YFSETQ. The CDR3 consists of 15 residues. Between the trimmed V and J ends, which lost 3 bases and 4 bases, there was a span of 16 bases. The CDR3 nucleotides read TGCGCCAGCAGCTCAAGGGTCTATGAGGGCTATGGCTACACCTTC. Protein sequence: CASSSRVYEGYGYTF.

This sequence joins TRBV5-6 and TRBJ2-1; possibly TRBD2 for D (6 bases). The CDR3 is 17 amino acids. V was pared by 4 bases and J by 7 bases, with 24 bases between. The V gene's germline CDR1 is SGHDT and CDR2 YYEEEE. The CDR3 coding sequence is TGTGCCAGCAGCCAGTTCCGGACTAACCCGTGGGGGAATGAGCAGTTCTTC. It yields the protein CASSQFRTNPWGNEQFF.

The J gene is TRBJ1-1, the V gene TRBV6-6, with 8 bases lining up with TRBD1. CDR3 length: 15 residues. Germline trimming cut 0 bases from V and 5 bases from J; bases unmatched to any gene: 5. CDR1 MNHNY and CDR2 SVGAGI come from the germline V gene (reference sequence). CDR3 DNA: TGTGCCAGCAGTTACTCACGGACAGGGAGGACTGAAGCTTTCTTT. It encodes CASSYSRTGRTEAFF.

The chain employs TRBV10-1 and TRBJ2-7; D uncertain. Germline V lookup: CDR1 WNHNN, CDR2 SYGVQD (reference sequence). This CDR3 spans 14 amino acids. V lost 2 bases to trimming and J lost 0 bases, with 8 bases between them. The CDR3: CASSEAPSSYEQYF. As DNA, the CDR3 is TGCGCCAGCAGTGAGGCACCGAGCTCCTACGAGCAGTACTTC.

J is TRBJ2-5 and V is TRBV6-5; weak D call: TRBD2 (5 bases). Trimming left V 6 bases short and J 3 bases short, with 11 bases between. This CDR3 contains 13 residues. Germline CDR1 is MNHEY and CDR2 is SVGAGI. CDR3 coding DNA: TGTGCCAGCAGAAGGACTCGAGAAGAGACCCAGTACTTC. Translated, it gives CASRRTREETQYF.

This chain uses TRBV7-6 with TRBJ2-3; D uncertain. This CDR3 contains 12 residues. V was shortened by 5 bases and J by 0 bases, with 3 bases between the two germline ends. Looked up from germline, CDR1 is SGHVS and CDR2 is FNYEAQ. CDR3: CASSASTDTQYF. CDR3 bases: TGTGCCAGCAGCGCGAGCACAGATACGCAGTATTTT.

The chain couples TRBV18 to TRBJ1-3, with D possibly TRBD1 on 5 matching bases. This CDR3 has 14 amino acids. V lost 5 bases, J lost 2 bases, and 10 bases lay in between. The V gene's germline CDR1 is KGHSH and CDR2 LQKENI. The CDR3 spells CASSSPGAGNTIYF. DNA of the CDR3: TGTGCCAGCTCATCTCCGGGGGCTGGAAACACCATATATTTT.

This chain connects TRBV5-1 to TRBJ1-2; maybe TRBD1 (5 bases). Looked up from germline, CDR1 is SGHRS and CDR2 is YFSETQ. Trimming stripped 0 bases from V and 2 bases from J, with 14 bases between. The CDR3 covers 16 residues. CDR3 residues: CASSLDGPGRNYGYTF. DNA of the CDR3: TGCGCCAGCAGCTTGGATGGTCCAGGGAGGAACTATGGCTACACCTTC.

A few counts support this clone. The chain is built from TRBV6-2 or TRBV6-3 and TRBJ1-5; D is possibly TRBD1 (5 bases). The V end lost 6 bases, the J end lost 4 bases, and 16 bases lay between the germline ends. Germline V CDR1 and CDR2: MNHEY, SVGEGT. The CDR3 extends over 15 amino acids. CDR3 residues: CASRPHRQGNQPQHF. CDR3 nucleotide sequence: TGTGCCAGCAGACCTCACCGTCAGGGTAATCAGCCCCAGCATTTT.

The chain employs TRBV7-9 and TRBJ2-7; 9 nucleotides align to TRBD2. Germline CDR1 reads SEHNR; CDR2 reads FQNEAQ (reference sequence). CDR3 length equals 14 residues. V dropped 5 bases and J dropped 2; count of bases not matched to a gene: 4. CDR3 sequence: CASSPRLAAYEQYF. DNA for the CDR3: TGTGCCAGCAGCCCCCGACTAGCGGCCTACGAGCAGTACTTC. Supplemented by reference TRBV7-9 and TRBJ2-7, the full variable domain reads DTGVSQNPRHKITKRGQNVTFRCDPISEHNRLYWYRQTLGQGPEFLTYFQNEAQLEKSRLLSDRFSAERPKGSFSTLEIQRTEQGDSAMYLCASSPRLAAYEQYFGPGTRLTVT.